This TCR beta chain was retrieved from a study of beta chain features in type 1 diabetes. The whole isolated RNA underwent reverse transcription, so sequencing captured expressed TCRB transcripts. Libraries were prepared by immunoSEQ multiplex PCR; TCRdb keeps only in-frame clonotypes and omits some of them. The sample consists of under 250,000 clones, over 12% of them appearing once. The table lists this clone with a few counts. CDR3 length: 14 residues. Trimming removed 6 bases at V and 4 bases at J, with 15 bases between. Germline V gives CDR1 MNHEY, CDR2 SMNVEV (reference sequence). The origin of this receptor is a woman in her thirties or forties in good health. The chain joins TRBV27 to TRBJ1-1; weak D call: TRBD1 (6 bases). The material sequenced was naive CD4+ T cells from blood. The CDR3 DNA reads as TGTGCCAGCAGAAGCCACAGGGACGGCACTGAAGCTTTCTTT. Protein sequence: CASRSHRDGTEAFF.